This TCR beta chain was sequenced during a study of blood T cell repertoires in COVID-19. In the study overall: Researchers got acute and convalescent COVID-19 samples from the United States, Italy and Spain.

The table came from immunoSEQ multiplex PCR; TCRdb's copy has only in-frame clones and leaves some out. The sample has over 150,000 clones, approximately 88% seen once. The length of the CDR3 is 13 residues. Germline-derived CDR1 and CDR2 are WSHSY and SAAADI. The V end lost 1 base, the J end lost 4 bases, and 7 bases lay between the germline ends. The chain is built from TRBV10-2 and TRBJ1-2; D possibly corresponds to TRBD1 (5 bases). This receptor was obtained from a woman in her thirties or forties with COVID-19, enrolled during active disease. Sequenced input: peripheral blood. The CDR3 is CASSEYRRYGYTF. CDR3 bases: TGCGCCAGCAGTGAGTACAGGCGCTATGGCTACACCTTC.